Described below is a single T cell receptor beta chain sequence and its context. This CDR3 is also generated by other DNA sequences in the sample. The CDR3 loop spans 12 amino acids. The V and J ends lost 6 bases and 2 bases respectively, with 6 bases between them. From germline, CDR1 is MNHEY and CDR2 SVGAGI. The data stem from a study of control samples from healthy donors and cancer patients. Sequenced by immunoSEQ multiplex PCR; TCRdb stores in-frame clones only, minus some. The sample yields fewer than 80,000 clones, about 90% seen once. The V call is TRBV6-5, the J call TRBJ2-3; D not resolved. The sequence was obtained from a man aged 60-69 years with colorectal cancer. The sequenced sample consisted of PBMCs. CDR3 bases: TGTGCCAGCAGCTTATACACAGATACGCAGTATTTT. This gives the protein CASSLYTDTQYF.